This TCR beta chain was captured in a study of T-cell memory formation after mild COVID-19. Study observations and caveats: Pre-infection memory carried some responding clones, suggesting that cross-reactive memory joined. For contracting clones, CD4+ ones sat mainly in CM and EM, CD8+ in EMRA. SARS-CoV-2 specificity of second-wave clones peaking day 37 was unconfirmed. While clones contracting from day 15 to 85 were balanced between CD4 and CD8, later expanders leaned CD4+.

Only a few counts were recorded for this clonotype. The target antigen is unknown. CDR3 size: 14 residues. Trimming left V 8 bases short and J 6 bases short, with 16 bases between. CDR1 and CDR2 (germline): LNHDA, SQIVND (reference sequence). TCRdb reprocessed the 5' RACE reads with MiXCR, giving one entry per CDR3 protein. The table records approximately 450,000 distinct CDR3 sequences, 15% to 20% of them present only once. Source material: PBMCs or a T cell subset sorted from them (not recorded which). The V call is TRBV19, the J call TRBJ2-2; D possibly uses TRBD1 or TRBD2 (5 bases each). The clonotype was recovered from an adult woman who had mild COVID-19 (a few samples of this study predate the infection). Cell type and time point are not known. CDR3 nucleotides: TGTGCCAGTTCAACCCGAGGGGACGCCGGGGAGCTGTTTTTT. Amino acids: CASSTRGDAGELFF.